This T cell receptor (beta chain) comes out of a study of blood T cell repertoires in COVID-19. With 2 bases removed from V and 8 bases from J, the gap between germline ends came to 19 bases. The CDR3 has 16 residues. Germline-derived CDR1 and CDR2 are MDHEN and SYDVKM. This table comes from immunoSEQ multiplex PCR, and its TCRdb copy is limited to in-frame clones, with some not included. The sample includes 120,000 to 150,000 clones, over 80% seen only once; the top ten take 2.5% to 3%. Sequenced material: peripheral blood. J is TRBJ1-5 and V is TRBV28; D might be TRBD1 (5 bases). The source is a woman aged 40 to 49 with active or convalescent COVID-19. CDR3 bases: TGTGCCAGCAGTTTACATGGGGGGTTATATGGCAAGCCCCAGCATTTT. This encodes CASSLHGGLYGKPQHF.